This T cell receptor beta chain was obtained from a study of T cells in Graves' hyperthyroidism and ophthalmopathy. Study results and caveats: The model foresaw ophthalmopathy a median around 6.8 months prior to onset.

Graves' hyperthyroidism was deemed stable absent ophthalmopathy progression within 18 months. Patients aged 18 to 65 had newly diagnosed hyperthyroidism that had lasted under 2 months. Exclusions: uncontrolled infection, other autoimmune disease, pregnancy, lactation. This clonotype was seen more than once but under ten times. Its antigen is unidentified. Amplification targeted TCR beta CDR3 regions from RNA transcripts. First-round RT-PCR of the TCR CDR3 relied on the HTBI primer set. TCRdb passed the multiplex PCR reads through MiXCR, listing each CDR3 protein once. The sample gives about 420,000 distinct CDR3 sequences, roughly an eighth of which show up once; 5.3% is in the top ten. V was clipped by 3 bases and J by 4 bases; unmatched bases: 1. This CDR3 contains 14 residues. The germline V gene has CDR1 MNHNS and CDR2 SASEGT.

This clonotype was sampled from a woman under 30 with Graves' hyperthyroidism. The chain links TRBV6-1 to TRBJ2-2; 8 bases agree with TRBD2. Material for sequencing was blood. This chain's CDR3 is CASSESGSTGELFF. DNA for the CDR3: TGTGCCAGCAGTGAGAGCGGGAGCACCGGGGAGCTGTTTTTT.